Shown below are 27 T cell receptor beta chains from a single sample sequenced in a study of blood T cell repertoires in COVID-19. The method was immunoSEQ multiplex PCR; TCRdb's version includes in-frame clones alone and lacks a portion of them. This sample has over 250,000 clones, with more than 75% found just once. Sequencing used peripheral blood. The source is a woman between 35 and 50 years old who had recovered from COVID-19.

Written as DNA, the CDR3 is TGTGCCACCTCGGAGGGGGGGGCGAACACCGGGGAGCTGTTTTTT. Its translation: CATSEGGANTGELFF. The genes are TRBV24-1 and TRBJ2-2; D is perhaps TRBD2 (7 bases). Trimming removed 9 bases from V and 0 bases from J, with 13 bases in between. The CDR3 spans 15 residues. The germline V gene encodes CDR1 KGHDR and CDR2 SFDVKD.

Concerning this clone itself: The same CDR3 arises from other DNA sequences in this sample as well. The V and J genes are TRBV19 and TRBJ1-5; maybe TRBD1 (5 bases). Germline values: CDR1 LNHDA, CDR2 SQIVND (reference sequence). Trimming took off 3 bases at V and 2 bases at J, with 8 bases between the two ends. The CDR3 consists of 14 residues. This chain's CDR3 is CASSIAGGNQPQHF. For the CDR3, the DNA is TGTGCCAGTAGTATCGCGGGGGGCAATCAGCCCCAGCATTTT. Drawing the rest from reference TRBV19 and TRBJ1-5, the complete variable domain is DGGITQSPKYLFRKEGQNVTLSCEQNLNHDAMYWYRQDPGQGLRLIYYSQIVNDFQKGDIAEGYSVSREKKESFPLTVTSAQKNPTAFYLCASSIAGGNQPQHFGDGTRLSIL.

The chain links TRBV19 to TRBJ1-2; D uncertain. The germline gives CDR1 LNHDA, CDR2 SQIVND (reference sequence). CDR3 size: 13 residues. V lost 3 bases, J lost 3 bases, and 8 bases lay in between. CDR3 sequence reads: CASSIAGDYGYTF. CDR3 nucleotide sequence: TGTGCCAGTAGTATTGCGGGCGACTATGGCTACACCTTC.

The V and J genes are TRBV27 and TRBJ1-1, with 8 positions matching TRBD1. The junction had 5 bases not matched to a gene; V was cut back by 8 bases and J by 3 bases. This CDR3 is 13 amino acids long. Per the germline V gene, CDR1 is MNHEY and CDR2 is SMNVEV (reference sequence). The CDR3 DNA follows: TGTGCCAGCGGACAGGGCAGGTACACTGAAGCTTTCTTT. This translates into CASGQGRYTEAFF.

The chain employs TRBV5-1 and TRBJ2-1; 11 bases agree with TRBD2. The V gene's germline CDR1 is SGHRS and CDR2 YFSETQ. CDR3 length: 16 amino acids. The V gene end was trimmed by 0 bases and the J gene end by 9 bases; junction bases not matched to a gene: 8. The DNA for the CDR3 is TGCGCCAGCAGCTTGGGGGGGACTAGCGGACGGAGTGAGCAGTTCTTC. Translation: CASSLGGTSGRSEQFF. Looking up the rest from reference TRBV5-1 and TRBJ2-1 gives the full variable domain: KAGVTQTPRYLIKTRGQQVTLSCSPISGHRSVSWYQQTPGQGLQFLFEYFSETQRNKGNFPGRFSGRQFSNSRSEMNVSTLELGDSALYLCASSLGGTSGRSEQFFGPGTRLTVL.

J is TRBJ1-1 and V is TRBV12-3 or TRBV12-4; 12 nucleotides align to TRBD1. The CDR3 runs to 13 residues. Unmatched junction bases numbered 8, after V lost 10 bases and J lost 8 bases. In DNA form, the CDR3 reads TGTGCCACCTCCGGGACAGGGGGCGCGGAAGCTTTCTTT. Residues: CATSGTGGAEAFF.

The V gene is TRBV30, the J gene TRBJ2-1, with no clear D. The V gene lost 2 bases and the J gene lost 0 bases, with 14 bases spanning the gap. Per germline, CDR1 GTSNPN and CDR2 SVGIG (reference sequence). The CDR3 extends over 16 amino acids. Here the CDR3 DNA reads TGTGCCTGGAGTCCCCGCCCGGTAAGCTCCTACAATGAGCAGTTCTTC. Amino acid sequence: CAWSPRPVSSYNEQFF.

The chain has TRBV12-3 or TRBV12-4 and TRBJ2-1, with 10 bases lining up with TRBD1. The CDR3 has 13 amino acids. The ends lost 1 base at V and 12 bases at J; junction bases unmatched: 3. CDR3 DNA: TGTGCCAGCAGTTTAGGGGACAGGGGAGGGCAGTTCTTC. This codes for CASSLGDRGGQFF.

The chain has TRBV3-1 (or the pseudogene TRBV3-2) and TRBJ2-1; tentative D call: TRBD1 (5 bases). Trimming removed 4 bases at V and 8 bases at J, with 9 bases between. The CDR3 covers 12 residues. Germline values: CDR1 LGHDT, CDR2 YNNKEL (reference sequence). The CDR3: CASSREGDEQFF. DNA for the CDR3: TGTGCCAGCAGCCGAGAAGGGGATGAGCAGTTCTTC.

The rearrangement links TRBV3-1 (or the pseudogene TRBV3-2) to TRBJ1-6, with 7 bases lining up with TRBD1. The V gene end was trimmed by 6 bases and the J gene end by 10 bases; junction bases not matched to a gene: 9. In germline, CDR1 is LGHDT, CDR2 YNNKEL (reference sequence). This CDR3 has 14 amino acids. The CDR3 coding sequence is TGTGCCAGCAGGTCGACAGGGAGCAACTCACCCCTCCACTTT. Its translation: CASRSTGSNSPLHF.

The chain recombines TRBV30 with TRBJ1-1, with D possibly being TRBD1 (6 bases). Germline V gene data show CDR1 as GTSNPN and CDR2 as SVGIG (reference sequence). Trimming removed 2 bases at V and 12 bases at J, with 10 bases between. There are 10 residues in the CDR3. The CDR3 spells CAWSPGGPFF. The CDR3 nucleotides read TGTGCCTGGAGTCCGGGGGGGCCTTTCTTT.

CDR3 loop: CASSTNRDTEAFF. The CDR3 DNA reads as TGTGCCAGTAGCACTAACCGGGACACTGAAGCTTTCTTT. This sequence joins TRBV19 and TRBJ1-1, with D uncertain. V was clipped by 6 bases and J by 3 bases, with 11 bases between them. The V gene's germline CDR1 is LNHDA and CDR2 SQIVND (reference sequence). This CDR3 has 13 amino acids.

This chain connects TRBV5-4 to TRBJ2-3, with 8 bases fitting TRBD1. This CDR3 has 15 amino acids. Germline trimming cut 4 bases from V and 1 base from J; bases unmatched to any gene: 5. CDR1 SGHNT and CDR2 YYREEE come from the germline V gene (reference sequence). The CDR3 protein is CASSPGQGRTDTQYF. CDR3 sequence (DNA): TGTGCCAGCAGCCCCGGACAGGGACGCACAGATACGCAGTATTTT.

This chain joins TRBV5-4 and TRBJ1-6; D uncertain. Germline assignment: CDR1 SGHNT and CDR2 YYREEE (reference sequence). There are 15 residues in the CDR3. V was clipped by 4 bases and J by 2 bases, with 10 bases between them. As DNA, the CDR3 is TGTGCCAGCAGCCCAGAAGCGGCCTATAATTCACCCCTCCACTTT. Its protein is CASSPEAAYNSPLHF.

V and J are TRBV14 and TRBJ2-7; 7 positions match TRBD1. V was pared by 6 bases and J by 4 bases, with 6 bases of the junction left unmatched. The CDR3 consists of 13 residues. The germline V gene encodes CDR1 SGHDN and CDR2 FVKESK. The chain's CDR3 is CASRGQAPYEQYF. DNA for the CDR3: TGTGCCAGCAGAGGACAGGCACCTTACGAGCAGTACTTC.

The J gene is TRBJ2-4, the V gene TRBV4-1, with 9 bases matching TRBD1. The CDR3 length is 13 residues. CDR1 is MGHRA and CDR2 is YSYEKL in the germline V gene. Trimming removed 1 base from V and 8 bases from J; junction bases left unmatched: 0. The chain's CDR3 is CASSQGTGDIQYF. In DNA form, the CDR3 reads TGCGCCAGCAGCCAAGGGACAGGGGACATTCAGTACTTC.

The rearrangement joins TRBV6-5 to TRBJ1-2; D is possibly TRBD1 (5 bases). V lost 8 bases, J lost 8 bases, and 12 bases lay in between. CDR1 is MNHEY and CDR2 is SVGAGI in the germline V gene. CDR3 length equals 11 residues. The CDR3: CASRTGGGYTF. The CDR3 DNA reads as TGTGCCAGCCGGACCGGGGGGGGCTACACCTTC.

The rearrangement joins TRBV5-8 to TRBJ2-1, with D perhaps TRBD2 (5 bases). Trimming shortened V by 4 bases and J by 0 bases, and 11 bases separated the two germline ends. Germline lookup yields CDR1 SGHTS and CDR2 YDEGEE. The CDR3 is 15 amino acids. The CDR3 DNA sequence: TGTGCCAGCAGCGGAGCGGCCAACTCCTACAATGAGCAGTTCTTC. As protein: CASSGAANSYNEQFF.

The chain joins TRBV3-1 (or the pseudogene TRBV3-2) to TRBJ1-5; 8 nucleotides match TRBD1. CDR3 length equals 15 residues. Germline V gene lookup returns CDR1 LGHDT and CDR2 YNNKEL (reference sequence). Trimming at V came to 4 bases and at J to 7 bases, leaving 9 bases not matched to a gene. CDR3 coding DNA: TGTGCCAGCAGCCCCAGACAGGGGCAGGGGCAGCCCCAGCATTTT. It specifies CASSPRQGQGQPQHF.

The rearrangement joins TRBV15 to TRBJ2-4; possibly TRBD2 for D (6 bases). The V gene lost 3 bases and the J gene lost 5 bases, with 17 bases spanning the gap. The CDR3 is made up of 16 amino acids. Germline CDR1 and CDR2: LNHNV and YYDKDF (reference sequence). The CDR3 region has the DNA TGTGCCACCAGCAGGGGAGGACCGGGACTCGAAAACATTCAGTACTTC. It codes for CATSRGGPGLENIQYF.

V is TRBV7-8 and J is TRBJ2-7; 11 bases line up with TRBD2. The CDR3 runs to 16 residues. CDR1 and CDR2 from the germline V gene are SGHVS and FQNEAQ. J gave up 6 bases and V 1 base, and 8 bases lay outside the gene matches. CDR3 nucleotide sequence: TGTGCCAGCAGCTTAGGGTGGCTAGCGGGAGGCGCCGAGCAGTACTTC. Translating it yields CASSLGWLAGGAEQYF.

This clone was counted only a few times. In nucleotides, the CDR3 is TGTGCCAGCACCTCCGGGACAGAAAATGAGCAGTTCTTC. Encoded protein: CASTSGTENEQFF. The V call is TRBV6-5, the J call TRBJ2-1, with 7 bases lining up with TRBD1. CDR3 length: 13 amino acids. V lost 7 bases to trimming and J lost 7 bases; unmatched junction nucleotides: 7. The V gene's germline CDR1 is MNHEY and CDR2 SVGAGI.

V gene TRBV19 combines with J gene TRBJ1-4, with TRBD1 matching 7 bases. The junction had 10 bases not matched to a gene; V was cut back by 6 bases and J by 0 bases. CDR1 is LNHDA and CDR2 is SQIVND in the germline V gene (reference sequence). This CDR3 is 17 amino acids long. The CDR3 DNA is TGTGCCAGTAGCCACCGACAGGGAATCCCAACTAATGAAAAACTGTTTTTT. It specifies CASSHRQGIPTNEKLFF. The full variable domain, with the rest looked up from reference TRBV19 and TRBJ1-4, is DGGITQSPKYLFRKEGQNVTLSCEQNLNHDAMYWYRQDPGQGLRLIYYSQIVNDFQKGDIAEGYSVSREKKESFPLTVTSAQKNPTAFYLCASSHRQGIPTNEKLFFGSGTQLSVL.

The gene calls are TRBV11-3 and TRBJ2-6, with 9 bases matching TRBD1. CDR1 is SGHNT, CDR2 YENEEA, per germline. J gave up 0 bases and V 5 bases, and 5 bases lay outside the gene matches. This CDR3 comprises 17 residues. The CDR3 coding sequence is TGTGCCAGCAGCCCCGGGACAGGGTACTCTGGGGCCAACGTCCTGACTTTC. This gives the protein CASSPGTGYSGANVLTF.

CDR3 protein: CASSPLAGRTGELFF. The CDR3 DNA follows: TGCGCCAGCAGCCCCCTGGCGGGGCGCACCGGGGAGCTGTTTTTT. The chain carries TRBV5-1 and TRBJ2-2, with a tentative D call TRBD2 (6 bases). The CDR3 is 15 residues long. Germline values: CDR1 SGHRS, CDR2 YFSETQ. Trimming cost V 4 bases and J 4 bases, with 14 bases left between them.

The chain employs TRBV12-3 or TRBV12-4 and TRBJ1-1; maybe TRBD1 (5 bases). Trimming took 3 bases from V and 10 from J, leaving 15 bases between them. This CDR3 has 13 amino acids. The CDR3 loop is CASSFGPGRGAFF. CDR3 bases: TGTGCCAGCAGTTTTGGGCCGGGGAGGGGAGCTTTCTTT.

The chain carries TRBV27 and TRBJ2-2; the match to TRBD2 covers 10 bases. Germline CDR1 and CDR2: MNHEY and SMNVEV (reference sequence). The CDR3 totals 17 residues. V shed 1 base, J shed 4 bases, and the junction held 6 bases outside the gene matches. In nucleotides, the CDR3 is TGTGCCAGCAGTTTATTGGGGGTAGCGGGAGGCACCGGGGAGCTGTTTTTT. Translation gives CASSLLGVAGGTGELFF.